One T cell receptor beta chain is described in this entry. This sample was taken from a study of blood T cell repertoires in COVID-19. Background on the study: COVID-19 samples from acute and convalescent phases originated in the United States, Italy and Spain. Sample material is recorded as cDNA or gDNA derived from T cells, B-cell-depleted T cells, or PBMCs.

Original methodology: Estimation of nucleated cell counts relied on the amplification of reference gene primers. Method: immunoSEQ multiplex PCR; TCRdb's copy keeps in-frame clones and lacks some. V, J and clone size are those of that table, while D and trimming were read from the DNA. The table has around 150,000 clones, 85% to 95% seen once. Material for sequencing was peripheral blood. This sequence originates from a woman aged 50 to 65 with acute or convalescent COVID-19.

CDR3 DNA: TGTGCCAGCAGTTACCCTCCGGACAGGGAGGCAAATTCACCCCTCCACTTT. Translation: CASSYPPDREANSPLHF. The J gene is TRBJ1-6, the V gene TRBV6-2 or TRBV6-3; 8 bases line up with TRBD1. The J segment lost 7 bases and the V segment lost 2 bases, leaving 10 bases of the junction unmatched. Germline CDR1 reads MNHEY; CDR2 reads SVGEGT. This CDR3 is built from 17 residues.